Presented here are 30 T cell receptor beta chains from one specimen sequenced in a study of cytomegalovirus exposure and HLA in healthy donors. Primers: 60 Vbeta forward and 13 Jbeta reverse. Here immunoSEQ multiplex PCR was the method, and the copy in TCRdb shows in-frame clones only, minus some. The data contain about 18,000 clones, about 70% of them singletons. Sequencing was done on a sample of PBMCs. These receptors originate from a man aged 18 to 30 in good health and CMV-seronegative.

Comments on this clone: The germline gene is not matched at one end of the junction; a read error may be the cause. DNA of the CDR3: TGTGCTAGCAGCTTAGCGGAGGGGTCTGAAGCTTTCTTT. This codes for CASSLAEGSEAFF. The chain employs TRBV7-7 and TRBJ1-1; D is possibly TRBD1 (5 bases). The CDR3 length is 13 residues. The germline gives CDR1 SSHAT, CDR2 FNYEAQ (reference sequence).

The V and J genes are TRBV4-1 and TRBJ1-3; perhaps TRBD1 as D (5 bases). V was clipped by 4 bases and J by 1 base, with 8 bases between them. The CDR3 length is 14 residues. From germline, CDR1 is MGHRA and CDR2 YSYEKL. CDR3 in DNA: TGCGCCAGCAGCCGTTCAGGGTCTGGAAACACCATATATTTT. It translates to CASSRSGSGNTIYF.

The CDR3, as DNA: TGTGCCGGATCGTTCGGCGGTGAGCAGTTCTTC. Translated, it gives CAGSFGGEQFF. The V call is TRBV5-4, the J call TRBJ2-1; no firm D call. This CDR3 has 11 amino acids. Trimming took off 10 bases at V and 9 bases at J, with 14 bases between the two ends. Germline CDR1 SGHNT, CDR2 YYREEE (reference sequence).

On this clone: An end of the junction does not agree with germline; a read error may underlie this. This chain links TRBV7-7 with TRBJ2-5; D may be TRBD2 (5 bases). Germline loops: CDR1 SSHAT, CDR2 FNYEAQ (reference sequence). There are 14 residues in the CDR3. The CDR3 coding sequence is TGTGCTAGCAGCCCTGGAGGAGCCCAAGAGACCCAGTACTTC. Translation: CASSPGGAQETQYF.

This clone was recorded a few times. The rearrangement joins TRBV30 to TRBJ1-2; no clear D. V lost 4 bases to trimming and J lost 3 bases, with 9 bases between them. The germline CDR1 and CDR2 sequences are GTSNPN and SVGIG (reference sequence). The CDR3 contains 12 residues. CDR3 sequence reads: CAWTWADYGYTF. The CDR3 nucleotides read TGTGCCTGGACCTGGGCCGACTATGGCTACACCTTC.

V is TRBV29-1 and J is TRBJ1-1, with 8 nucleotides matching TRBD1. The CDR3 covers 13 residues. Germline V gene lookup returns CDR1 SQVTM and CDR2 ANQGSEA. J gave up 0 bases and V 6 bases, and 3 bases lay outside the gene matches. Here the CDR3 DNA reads TGCAGCGTGGACAGGGCTATGAACACTGAAGCTTTCTTT. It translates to CSVDRAMNTEAFF.

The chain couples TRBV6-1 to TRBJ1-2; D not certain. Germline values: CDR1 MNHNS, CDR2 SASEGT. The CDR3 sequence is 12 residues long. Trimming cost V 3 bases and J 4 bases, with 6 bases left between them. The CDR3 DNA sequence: TGTGCCAGCAGTGACAGATCCTATGGCTACACCTTC. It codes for CASSDRSYGYTF.

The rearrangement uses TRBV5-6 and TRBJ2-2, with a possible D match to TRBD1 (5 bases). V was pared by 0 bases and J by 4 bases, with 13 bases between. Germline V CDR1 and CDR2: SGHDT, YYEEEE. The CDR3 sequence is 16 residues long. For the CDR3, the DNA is TGTGCCAGCAGCTTGGGGCCTGGGGCTAGCACCGGGGAGCTGTTTTTT. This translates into CASSLGPGASTGELFF.

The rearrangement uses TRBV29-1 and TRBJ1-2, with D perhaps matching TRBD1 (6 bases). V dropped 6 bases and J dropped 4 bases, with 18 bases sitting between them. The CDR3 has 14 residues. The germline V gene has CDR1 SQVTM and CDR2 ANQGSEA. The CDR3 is CSVVTGLGFYGYTF. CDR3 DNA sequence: TGCAGCGTAGTTACAGGGCTCGGATTCTATGGCTACACCTTC.

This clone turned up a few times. The CDR3 DNA reads TGTGCCAGCAGTTATCAGGGGGCTGGAAACACCATATATTTT. Translated: CASSYQGAGNTIYF. The chain recombines TRBV6-5 with TRBJ1-3; the match to TRBD1 covers 7 bases. Germline loops: CDR1 MNHEY, CDR2 SVGAGI. The V and J ends lost 3 bases and 2 bases, in that order; junction bases with no gene match: 1. This CDR3 has 14 amino acids.

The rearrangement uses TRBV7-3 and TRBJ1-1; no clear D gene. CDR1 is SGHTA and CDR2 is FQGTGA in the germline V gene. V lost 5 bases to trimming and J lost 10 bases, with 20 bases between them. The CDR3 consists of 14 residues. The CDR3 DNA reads TGTGCCAGCAGCGATCCGGGAGCTGGGGAGGGAGCTTTCTTT. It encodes CASSDPGAGEGAFF. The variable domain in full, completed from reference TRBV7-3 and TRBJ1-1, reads GAGVSQTPSNKVTEKGKYVELRCDPISGHTALYWYRQSLGQGPEFLIYFQGTGAADDSGLPNDRFFAVRPEGSVSTLKIQRTERGDSAVYLCASSDPGAGEGAFFGQGTRLTVV.

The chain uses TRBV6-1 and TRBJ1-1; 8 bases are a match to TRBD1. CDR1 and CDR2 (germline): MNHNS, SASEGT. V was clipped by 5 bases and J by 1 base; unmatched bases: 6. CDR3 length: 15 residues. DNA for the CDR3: TGTGCCAGCAGTATAGACAGGGGCTGGAACACTGAAGCTTTCTTT. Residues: CASSIDRGWNTEAFF.

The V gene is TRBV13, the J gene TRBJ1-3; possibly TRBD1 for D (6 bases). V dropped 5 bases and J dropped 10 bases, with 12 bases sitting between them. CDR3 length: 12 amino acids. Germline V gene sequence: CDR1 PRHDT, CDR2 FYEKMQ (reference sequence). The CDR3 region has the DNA TGTGCCAGCAGCCCCCCCCAGGGGACCATATATTTT. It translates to CASSPPQGTIYF.

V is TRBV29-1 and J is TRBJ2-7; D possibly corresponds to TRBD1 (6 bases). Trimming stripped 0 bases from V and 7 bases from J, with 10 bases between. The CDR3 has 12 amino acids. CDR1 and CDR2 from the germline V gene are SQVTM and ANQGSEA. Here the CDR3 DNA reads TGCAGCGTTGAAGATCTAGGGGGAGAGCAGTACTTC. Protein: CSVEDLGGEQYF.

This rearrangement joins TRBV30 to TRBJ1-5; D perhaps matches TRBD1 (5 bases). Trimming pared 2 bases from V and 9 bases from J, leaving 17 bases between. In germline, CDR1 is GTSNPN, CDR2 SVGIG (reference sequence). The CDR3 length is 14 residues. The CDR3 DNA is TGTGCCTGGAGTCCTCGTGGCAGGGCTAGGCCCCAGCATTTT. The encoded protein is CAWSPRGRARPQHF.

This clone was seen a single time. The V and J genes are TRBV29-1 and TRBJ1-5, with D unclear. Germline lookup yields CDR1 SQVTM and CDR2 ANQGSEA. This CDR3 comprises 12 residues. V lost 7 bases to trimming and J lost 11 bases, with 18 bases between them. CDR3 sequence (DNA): TGCAGCGCCCTAGGGAGGGATACGGCCCAGCATTTT. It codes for CSALGRDTAQHF. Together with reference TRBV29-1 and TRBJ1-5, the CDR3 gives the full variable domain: SAVISQKPSRDICQRGTSLTIQCQVDSQVTMMFWYRQQPGQSLTLIATANQGSEATYESGFVIDKFPISRPNLTFSTLTVSNMSPEDSSIYLCSALGRDTAQHFGDGTRLSIL.

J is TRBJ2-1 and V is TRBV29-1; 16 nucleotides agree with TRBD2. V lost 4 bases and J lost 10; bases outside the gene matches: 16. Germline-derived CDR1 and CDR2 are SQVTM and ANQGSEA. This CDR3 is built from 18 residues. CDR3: CSVAPGLAGGPVSKEQFF. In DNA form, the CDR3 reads TGCAGCGTTGCACCGGGACTAGCGGGGGGGCCGGTTTCCAAGGAGCAGTTCTTC.

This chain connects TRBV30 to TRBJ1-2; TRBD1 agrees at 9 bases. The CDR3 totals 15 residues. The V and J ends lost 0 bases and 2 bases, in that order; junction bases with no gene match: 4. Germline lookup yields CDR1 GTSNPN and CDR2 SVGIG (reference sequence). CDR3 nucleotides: TGTGCCTGGAGTGTACATGGACAGGGGAACTATGGCTACACCTTC. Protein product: CAWSVHGQGNYGYTF. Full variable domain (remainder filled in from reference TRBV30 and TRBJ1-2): SQTIHQWPATLVQPVGSPLSLECTVEGTSNPNLYWYRQAAGRGLQLLFYSVGIGQISSEVPQNLSASRPQDRQFILSSKKLLLSDSGFYLCAWSVHGQGNYGYTFGSGTRLTVV.

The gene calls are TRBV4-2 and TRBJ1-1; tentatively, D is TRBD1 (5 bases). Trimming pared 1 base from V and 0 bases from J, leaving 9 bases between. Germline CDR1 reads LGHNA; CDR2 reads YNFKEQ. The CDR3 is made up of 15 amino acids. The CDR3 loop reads CASSQVEGLNTEAFF. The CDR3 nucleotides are TGTGCCAGCAGCCAAGTGGAGGGGCTGAACACTGAAGCTTTCTTT.

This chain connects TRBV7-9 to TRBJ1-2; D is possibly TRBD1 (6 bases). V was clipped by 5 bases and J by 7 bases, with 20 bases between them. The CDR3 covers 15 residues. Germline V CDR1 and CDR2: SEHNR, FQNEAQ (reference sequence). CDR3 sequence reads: CASSRDASTGPGYTF. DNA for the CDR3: TGTGCCAGCAGCCGAGATGCCTCGACAGGACCTGGCTACACCTTC.

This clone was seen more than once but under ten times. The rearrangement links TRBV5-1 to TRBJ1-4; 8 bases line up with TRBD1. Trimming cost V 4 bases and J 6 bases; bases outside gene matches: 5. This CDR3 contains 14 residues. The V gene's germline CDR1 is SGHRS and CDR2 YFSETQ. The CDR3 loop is CASSLGQGHEKLFF. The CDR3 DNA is TGCGCCAGCAGCCTTGGACAGGGCCATGAAAAACTGTTTTTT.

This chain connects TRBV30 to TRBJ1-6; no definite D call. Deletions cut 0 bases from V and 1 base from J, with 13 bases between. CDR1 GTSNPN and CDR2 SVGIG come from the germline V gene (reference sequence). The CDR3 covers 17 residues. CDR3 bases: TGTGCCTGGAGTGTAGGAGGGAGAGGTTCCTATAATTCACCCCTCCACTTT. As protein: CAWSVGGRGSYNSPLHF. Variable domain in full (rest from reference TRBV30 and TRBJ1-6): SQTIHQWPATLVQPVGSPLSLECTVEGTSNPNLYWYRQAAGRGLQLLFYSVGIGQISSEVPQNLSASRPQDRQFILSSKKLLLSDSGFYLCAWSVGGRGSYNSPLHFGNGTRLTVT.

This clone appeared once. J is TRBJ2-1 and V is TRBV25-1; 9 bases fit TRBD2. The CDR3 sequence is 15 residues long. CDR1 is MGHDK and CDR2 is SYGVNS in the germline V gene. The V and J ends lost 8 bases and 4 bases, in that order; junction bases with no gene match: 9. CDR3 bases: TGTGCCAGCGTGGGGGGGGGACTAGCATACAATGAGCAGTTCTTC. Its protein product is CASVGGGLAYNEQFF. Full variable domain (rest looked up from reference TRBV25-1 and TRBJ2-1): EADIYQTPRYLVIGTGKKITLECSQTMGHDKMYWYQQDPGMELHLIHYSYGVNSTEKGDLSSESTVSRIRTEHFPLTLESARPSHTSQYLCASVGGGLAYNEQFFGPGTRLTVL.

CDR3 in amino acids: CASSLASSSYEQYF. The CDR3 DNA reads TGTGCCAGCAGCCTAGCGTCGAGCTCCTACGAGCAGTACTTC. The rearrangement links TRBV6-5 to TRBJ2-7; D is perhaps TRBD2 (6 bases). The CDR3 is 14 residues long. Trimming removed 6 bases at V and 0 bases at J, with 12 bases between. Germline lookup yields CDR1 MNHEY and CDR2 SVGAGI.

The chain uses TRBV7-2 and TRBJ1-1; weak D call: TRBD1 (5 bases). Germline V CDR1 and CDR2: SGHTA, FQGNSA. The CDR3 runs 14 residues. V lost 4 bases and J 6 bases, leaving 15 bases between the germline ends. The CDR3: CASSSGRFGPEAFF. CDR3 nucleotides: TGTGCCAGCAGCTCAGGGAGGTTTGGTCCTGAAGCTTTCTTT.

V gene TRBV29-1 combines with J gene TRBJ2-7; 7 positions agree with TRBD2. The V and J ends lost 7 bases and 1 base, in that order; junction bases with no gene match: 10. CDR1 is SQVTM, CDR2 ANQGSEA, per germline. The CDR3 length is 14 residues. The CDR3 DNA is TGCAGCGCTGGTGTGGTTAGCGGGTCCTACGAGCAGTACTTC. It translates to CSAGVVSGSYEQYF.

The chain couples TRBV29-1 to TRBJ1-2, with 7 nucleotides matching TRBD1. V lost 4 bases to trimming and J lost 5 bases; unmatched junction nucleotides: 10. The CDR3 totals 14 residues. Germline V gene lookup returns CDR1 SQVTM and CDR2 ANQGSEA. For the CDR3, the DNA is TGCAGCGTTGCTGGGCTGGGACAGAAGTATGGCTACACCTTC. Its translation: CSVAGLGQKYGYTF.

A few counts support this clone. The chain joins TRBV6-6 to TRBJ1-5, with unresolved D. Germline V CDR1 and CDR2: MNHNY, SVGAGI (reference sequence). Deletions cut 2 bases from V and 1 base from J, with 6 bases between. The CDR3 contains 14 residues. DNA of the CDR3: TGTGCCAGCAGTTACCGACAAAGCAATCAGCCCCAGCATTTT. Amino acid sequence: CASSYRQSNQPQHF.

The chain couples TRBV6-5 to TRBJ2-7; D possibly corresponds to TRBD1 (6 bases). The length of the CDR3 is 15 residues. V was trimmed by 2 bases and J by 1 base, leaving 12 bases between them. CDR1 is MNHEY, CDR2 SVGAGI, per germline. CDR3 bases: TGTGCCAGCAGTTACGAGGGGGTCCTATCCTACGAGCAGTACTTC. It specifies CASSYEGVLSYEQYF.

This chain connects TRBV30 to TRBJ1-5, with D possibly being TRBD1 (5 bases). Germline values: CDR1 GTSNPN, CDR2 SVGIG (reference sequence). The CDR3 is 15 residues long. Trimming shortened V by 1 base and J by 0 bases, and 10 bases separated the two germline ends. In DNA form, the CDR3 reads TGTGCCTGGAGTGACGGGGGTAATAGCAATCAGCCCCAGCATTTT. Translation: CAWSDGGNSNQPQHF.